Below are 32 T cell receptor beta chains sequenced from a single sample in a study of blood T cells in healthy people across ages. Primed by a sample-barcoded 5' primer and a J-beta primer mix, a second PCR proceeded for 7 to 11 cycles. TCRdb re-called the 5' RACE reads through MiXCR, storing one row per CDR3 protein. The table shows hundreds of thousands of distinct CDR3 sequences, with 49% occurring only once. Sequencing was carried out using blood. These receptors all come from a woman in her sixties in good health.

This rearrangement joins TRBV7-2 to TRBJ2-5; 11 bases match TRBD2. V shed 5 bases, J shed 11 bases, and the junction held 13 bases outside the gene matches. The CDR3 extends over 15 amino acids. Germline lookup yields CDR1 SGHTA and CDR2 FQGNSA. The CDR3 DNA reads as TGTGCCAGCAGCCAGACTAGCGGGAACGGCAATGAGCAGTACTTC. This encodes CASSQTSGNGNEQYF.

V gene TRBV29-1 combines with J gene TRBJ2-2; 7 nucleotides line up with TRBD1. The CDR3 runs to 13 residues. Trimming took 7 bases from V and 4 from J; bases not matched to a gene: 6. Germline V gene sequence: CDR1 SQVTM, CDR2 ANQGSEA. This CDR3 reads CSGRDSATGELFF. In nucleotides, the CDR3 is TGCAGCGGTCGGGACAGCGCCACCGGGGAGCTGTTTTTT.

The J gene is TRBJ1-1, the V gene TRBV7-2; 7 bases map to TRBD1. The CDR3 totals 15 residues. CDR1 and CDR2 from the germline V gene are SGHTA and FQGNSA. V trimming: 5 bases; J trimming: 0 bases; junction bases outside the gene matches: 6. Written as DNA, the CDR3 is TGTGCCAGCAGCCTACAGGGGCTCCTGAACACTGAAGCTTTCTTT. It codes for CASSLQGLLNTEAFF.

This clonotype came up a few times. The DNA of the CDR3 is TGTGCCAGCAGCCCCCTGACTAGCGGGAGTTGGTATGAGCAGTTCTTC. This encodes CASSPLTSGSWYEQFF. The genes are TRBV13 and TRBJ2-1; 12 nucleotides agree with TRBD2. Per the germline V gene, CDR1 is PRHDT and CDR2 is FYEKMQ (reference sequence). With 5 bases clipped from V and 8 bases from J, the junction kept 10 bases outside the gene matches. The CDR3 has 16 residues.

The chain employs TRBV6-5 and TRBJ1-4; D is unclear. Germline V CDR1 and CDR2: MNHEY, SVGAGI. The ends were cut back, 5 bases at V and 10 bases at J, with 14 bases in the middle. The CDR3 extends over 13 amino acids. Written as DNA, the CDR3 is TGTGCCAGCAGTCCTCGGTCCTATGGAAAACTGTTTTTT. This gives the protein CASSPRSYGKLFF.

This clonotype turned up a few times. V and J are TRBV12-3 or TRBV12-4 and TRBJ1-4, with D hard to call. Trimming took 3 bases from V and 8 from J, leaving 4 bases between them. This CDR3 is 11 amino acids long. CDR3 protein: CASSFWEKLFF. DNA for the CDR3: TGTGCCAGCAGTTTTTGGGAAAAACTGTTTTTT.

The chain has TRBV7-3 and TRBJ2-3, with 8 bases lining up with TRBD2. The CDR3 contains 17 residues. The trim removed 2 bases at V and 3 bases at J, leaving 10 bases unmatched. CDR1 is SGHTA and CDR2 is FQGTGA in the germline V gene. The CDR3 region is CASSLVRAGAGTDTQYF. The CDR3 DNA follows: TGTGCCAGCAGCTTAGTTAGAGCGGGAGCAGGGACAGATACGCAGTATTTT.

This clonotype was counted between two and nine times. V and J are TRBV7-8 and TRBJ2-2; possibly TRBD1 for D (7 bases). The CDR3 totals 17 residues. Deletions cut 5 bases from V and 1 base from J, with 17 bases between. Germline CDR1 SGHVS, CDR2 FQNEAQ. CDR3 in amino acids: CASSVRGDSQNTGELFF. The CDR3 bases are TGTGCCAGCAGCGTTAGGGGGGACAGCCAGAACACCGGGGAGCTGTTTTTT.

The rearrangement links TRBV28 to TRBJ1-2, with D perhaps TRBD1 (5 bases). V lost 3 bases to trimming and J lost 8 bases, with 10 bases between them. CDR1 and CDR2 from the germline V gene are MDHEN and SYDVKM. The CDR3 has 12 residues. The CDR3 protein is CASSFRVEGYTF. Written as DNA, the CDR3 is TGTGCCAGCAGTTTCAGGGTAGAGGGCTACACCTTC.

This rearrangement joins TRBV7-2 to TRBJ1-3, with 9 bases lining up with TRBD1. Germline CDR1 reads SGHTA; CDR2 reads FQGNSA. The junction had 4 bases not matched to a gene; V was cut back by 4 bases and J by 0 bases. The CDR3 is 16 amino acids. The CDR3 DNA sequence: TGTGCCAGCAGCTCCCGGGACAGGGTCTCTGGAAACACCATATATTTT. Its protein product is CASSSRDRVSGNTIYF.

The chain recombines TRBV12-3 or TRBV12-4 with TRBJ1-2; no clear D gene. The CDR3 totals 15 residues. V was shortened by 8 bases and J by 2 bases, with 18 bases between the two germline ends. Here the CDR3 reads CASLLGGPGNYGYTF. CDR3 nucleotide sequence: TGTGCCAGCCTGTTGGGTGGGCCAGGAAACTATGGCTACACCTTC.

This clonotype was seen at least ten times. The gene calls are TRBV29-1 and TRBJ2-7; possibly TRBD1 for D (5 bases). V was trimmed by 2 bases and J by 3 bases, leaving 11 bases between them. The CDR3 is made up of 13 amino acids. Germline loops: CDR1 SQVTM, CDR2 ANQGSEA. The CDR3 spells CSVERRQGYEQYF. CDR3 nucleotides: TGCAGCGTTGAAAGGCGGCAGGGCTACGAGCAGTACTTC.

This clonotype showed up just a few times. The chain combines TRBV4-2 with TRBJ2-1; D is perhaps TRBD2 (6 bases). From germline, CDR1 is LGHNA and CDR2 YNFKEQ. This CDR3 is built from 16 residues. The V end was cut by 0 bases, the J end by 1 base, with 10 bases between. CDR3 DNA: TGTGCCAGCAGCCAAGATAGGGCGGGATCCTACAATGAGCAGTTCTTC. Translating it yields CASSQDRAGSYNEQFF.

This clonotype was counted between two and nine times. The CDR3 loop reads CSVGTGANYGYTF. Written as DNA, the CDR3 is TGCAGCGTCGGGACAGGGGCTAACTATGGCTACACCTTC. The chain combines TRBV29-1 with TRBJ1-2; 10 bases match TRBD1. The CDR3 has 13 amino acids. Trimming removed 6 bases from V and 0 bases from J; junction bases left unmatched: 1. From germline, CDR1 is SQVTM and CDR2 ANQGSEA. Full variable domain (rest looked up from reference TRBV29-1 and TRBJ1-2): SAVISQKPSRDICQRGTSLTIQCQVDSQVTMMFWYRQQPGQSLTLIATANQGSEATYESGFVIDKFPISRPNLTFSTLTVSNMSPEDSSIYLCSVGTGANYGYTFGSGTRLTVV.

This clonotype was observed a few times. The genes are TRBV3-1 and TRBJ2-2, with D possibly being TRBD2 (7 bases). CDR3 length equals 17 residues. Germline V gene sequence: CDR1 LGHDT, CDR2 YNNKEL (reference sequence). The V and J ends lost 3 bases and 4 bases respectively, with 18 bases between them. The CDR3 loop is CASSHRDKGGVTGELFF. In DNA, the CDR3 is TGTGCCAGCAGCCACCGGGATAAAGGGGGGGTCACCGGGGAGCTGTTTTTT. The full variable domain, with the rest looked up from reference TRBV3-1 and TRBJ2-2, is DTAVSQTPKYLVTQMGNDKSIKCEQNLGHDTMYWYKQDSKKFLKIMFSYNNKELIINETVPNRFSPKSPDKAHLNLHINSLELGDSAVYFCASSHRDKGGVTGELFFGEGSRLTVL.

A word on this clonotype: A read error is possible here, since a much larger clone lies one base away. The chain links TRBV9 to TRBJ2-3; D unclear. Germline CDR1 and CDR2: SGDLS and YYNGEE. Between the trimmed V and J ends, which lost 4 bases and 1 base, there was a span of 10 bases. The CDR3 contains 14 residues. CDR3 coding DNA: TGTGCCAGCAGCTTCTCGGCTGGCACAGATACGCAGTATTTT. Translating gives CASSFSAGTDTQYF.

This clonotype was observed a handful of times. The V gene is TRBV9, the J gene TRBJ1-4; D gene unclear. Germline V lookup: CDR1 SGDLS, CDR2 YYNGEE. Deletions cut 3 bases from V and 3 bases from J, with 12 bases between. This CDR3 comprises 15 residues. CDR3 DNA: TGTGCCAGCAGCGGAACCCCGACCGCTAATGAAAAACTGTTTTTT. Its translation is CASSGTPTANEKLFF.

The chain links TRBV12-3 or TRBV12-4 to TRBJ2-7; 11 bases agree with TRBD2. The V segment lost 7 bases and the J segment 2 bases; nucleotides outside the gene matches: 4. The CDR3 totals 14 residues. The CDR3, as DNA: TGTGCCAGCAAAGAGACTAGCGGGGCCTACGAGCAGTACTTC. Its protein product is CASKETSGAYEQYF.

The chain joins TRBV12-3 or TRBV12-4 to TRBJ2-7; the match to TRBD2 covers 10 bases. The CDR3 is 16 residues long. V was clipped by 3 bases and J by 0 bases; unmatched bases: 5. The CDR3 spells CASSFGSGRASYEQYF. Written as DNA, the CDR3 is TGTGCCAGCAGTTTCGGCAGCGGGAGGGCCTCCTACGAGCAGTACTTC.

This chain uses TRBV20-1 with TRBJ2-5; D is possibly TRBD2 (6 bases). The J call may be in error: the DNA end matches TRBJ2-7 better. The CDR3 sequence is 15 residues long. Germline-derived CDR1 and CDR2 are DFQATT and SNEGSKA (reference sequence). This CDR3 is CSARDPGHTAGEQYF. Here the CDR3 DNA reads TGCAGTGCTAGAGATCCTGGACACACAGCGGGCGAGCAGTACTTC.

This chain uses TRBV2 with TRBJ2-7; D is unresolved. The CDR3 is 12 residues long. Deletions cut 7 bases from V and 4 bases from J, with 11 bases between. CDR1 and CDR2 from the germline V gene are SNHLY and FYNNEI. The CDR3 protein is CASTDQGYEQYF. In DNA, the CDR3 is TGTGCCAGCACCGACCAAGGGTACGAGCAGTACTTC.

The rearrangement links TRBV12-3 or TRBV12-4 to TRBJ2-3; 9 positions match TRBD1. This CDR3 region has 12 residues. J gave up 7 bases and V 6 bases, and 2 bases lay outside the gene matches. DNA of the CDR3: TGTGCCAGCAGGACAGGGGGTTATACGCAGTATTTT. Its protein product is CASRTGGYTQYF.

A single count supports this clonotype. This chain connects TRBV28 to TRBJ1-2; perhaps TRBD1 as D (5 bases). The CDR3 covers 13 residues. CDR1 and CDR2 (germline): MDHEN, SYDVKM. V lost 6 bases and J lost 6, with 14 bases in between. The CDR3 sequence: CASRVMGVDGYTF. CDR3 bases: TGTGCCAGCAGAGTGATGGGGGTGGATGGCTACACCTTC.

This clonotype was counted once. The J gene is TRBJ1-2, the V gene TRBV20-1, with 8 bases identical to TRBD1. Per germline, CDR1 DFQATT and CDR2 SNEGSKA (reference sequence). This CDR3 spans 15 amino acids. J was trimmed by 1 base and V by 5 bases; bases with no gene match: 9. Written as DNA, the CDR3 is TGCAGTGCTCGGGGACAGGCCCGCTTTAACTATGGCTACACCTTC. Protein sequence: CSARGQARFNYGYTF.

The chain uses TRBV11-2 and TRBJ2-7; D possibly corresponds to TRBD2 (7 bases). Germline V gene sequence: CDR1 SGHAT, CDR2 FQNNGV. Trimming took off 7 bases at V and 5 bases at J, with 18 bases between the two ends. The CDR3 covers 14 residues. The DNA of the CDR3 is TGTGCCAGCAAAAAACGGGGGGCGTTGGACGAGCAGTACTTC. Protein: CASKKRGALDEQYF.

The V gene is TRBV28, the J gene TRBJ2-5; perhaps TRBD1 as D (6 bases). The CDR3 runs to 15 residues. The V and J ends lost 3 bases and 1 base respectively, with 12 bases between them. CDR1 MDHEN and CDR2 SYDVKM come from the germline V gene. CDR3 loop: CASSLPGAPQETQYF. The CDR3 nucleotides are TGTGCCAGCAGTTTGCCAGGGGCCCCCCAAGAGACCCAGTACTTC.

The rearrangement uses TRBV20-1 and TRBJ2-1; D is undetermined. The CDR3 extends over 12 amino acids. From germline, CDR1 is DFQATT and CDR2 SNEGSKA (reference sequence). V was pared by 3 bases and J by 5 bases, with 8 bases between. The CDR3 coding sequence is TGCAGTGCTAGCCCTTGGGACAATGAGCAGTTCTTC. Protein: CSASPWDNEQFF.

CDR3 sequence (DNA): TGTGCCAGCAGCCAAGATTACGTCGCGAATTCACCCCTCCACTTT. It encodes CASSQDYVANSPLHF. This sequence joins TRBV3-1 and TRBJ1-6; D not resolved. Germline-derived CDR1 and CDR2 are LGHDT and YNNKEL (reference sequence). CDR3 size: 15 residues. Between the trimmed V and J ends, which lost 0 bases and 7 bases, there was a span of 10 bases.

This clonotype was seen more than once but under ten times. V usage is TRBV28 and J usage is TRBJ2-3, with 7 bases lining up with TRBD2. The J segment lost 4 bases and the V segment lost 10 bases, leaving 14 bases of the junction unmatched. Per the germline V gene, CDR1 is MDHEN and CDR2 is SYDVKM. CDR3 length: 15 residues. CDR3 in amino acids: CATEEAGEGPDTQYF. In nucleotides, the CDR3 is TGTGCCACCGAGGAGGCGGGAGAAGGCCCAGATACGCAGTATTTT.

The V call is TRBV20-1, the J call TRBJ2-1, with 13 positions matching TRBD2. V gave up 1 base and J gave up 6 bases; unmatched junction bases: 3. CDR1 and CDR2 (germline): DFQATT, SNEGSKA (reference sequence). CDR3 length equals 15 residues. The CDR3 bases are TGCAGTGCTAGAGTAGGGACTAGCGGGACCAATGAGCAGTTCTTC. The encoded protein is CSARVGTSGTNEQFF.

The V and J genes are TRBV7-3 and TRBJ2-1; D is perhaps TRBD1 (5 bases). Germline V gives CDR1 SGHTA, CDR2 FQGTGA. V dropped 4 bases and J dropped 0 bases, with 10 bases sitting between them. CDR3 length: 15 amino acids. CDR3 bases: TGTGCCAGCAGCTCGACAGTAGTCTCCTACAATGAGCAGTTCTTC. Residues: CASSSTVVSYNEQFF.

On this clonotype itself: The junction does not match germline at one end; this may be a read error. This chain uses TRBV29-1 with TRBJ2-3; the match to TRBD2 covers 11 bases. The CDR3 covers 18 residues. CDR1 and CDR2 (germline): SQVTM, ANQGSEA. In DNA form, the CDR3 reads TGCAGCGCTGAACTAGCGGGAGCGACCTGGGGGGACACAGATACGCAGTATTTT. It codes for CSAELAGATWGDTDTQYF.